This TCR beta chain was captured in a study of beta chain features in type 1 diabetes. The study, taken as a whole, reports: Moderately but significantly shorter TCRB CDR3s were found in Type 1 diabetes patients in all four CD4+ subsets. Possibly, sequencing cDNA over-represented cells that had high TCR expression levels. Unsettled here was the matter of whether HLA type influences TCRB rearrangement.

J gave up 0 bases and V 10 bases, and 7 bases lay outside the gene matches. Germline-derived CDR1 and CDR2 are ENHRY and SYGVKD. This CDR3 has 16 residues. This clone was observed many times. Its antigen is currently unknown. Expressed TCRB transcripts were sequenced, since all the RNA that had been isolated was reverse transcribed. Profiling relied on immunoSEQ multiplex PCR, and the TCRdb table lists in-frame clones only, not all of them. The table records about 230,000 clones, around 9.6% of them present only once. Purity (above 95%) was reached by all sorted populations. What was sequenced was naive CD4+ T cells from blood. The chain joins TRBV10-3 to TRBJ2-6; 9 bases map to TRBD1. The sequence derives from a woman aged 18-29 years in good health. This CDR3 reads CATTGQGNSGANVLTF. In DNA form, the CDR3 reads TGTGCCACCACGGGACAGGGTAACTCTGGGGCCAACGTCCTGACTTTC.